This T cell receptor (beta chain) derives from a study of OX40 agonist ivuxolimab in advanced cancers. Whole-study context: The treatment was a fully human IgG2 OX40 agonist, ivuxolimab. Cohort: approximately 83% men, mean age approximately 66, aged roughly 23 to 79. Across the patients, intravenous ivuxolimab was delivered every 2 weeks at 0.01 to 10 mg/kg.

The study sampled blood at baseline, cycle 4 day 1, and cycle 7 day 1. Trimming took off 1 base at V and 2 bases at J, with 11 bases between the two ends. This CDR3 has 14 residues. Germline V lookup: CDR1 GTSNPN, CDR2 SVGIG (reference sequence). Clones were read by immunoSEQ multiplex PCR, and TCRdb kept only the in-frame ones, dropping some. The sample consists of 65,000 to 75,000 clones, 70% to 90% of them appearing once. The starting material was CD4+ or CD8+ T cells sorted from blood, obtained in a trial of the OX40 agonist ivuxolimab. The chain carries TRBV30 and TRBJ1-1; D unclear. The clonotype was recovered from an adult with an advanced solid tumor such as melanoma, head and neck, liver or kidney cancer. The DNA of the CDR3 is TGTGCCTGGAGTGCGGTAGGGCTAAACACTGAAGCTTTCTTT. Encoded protein: CAWSAVGLNTEAFF.